This T cell receptor beta chain was sequenced for a study of blood T cell repertoires in COVID-19. For the study at large: Acute and convalescent COVID-19 specimens originated in the United States, Italy and Spain. Nucleic acid was either cDNA or gDNA, and it came from T cells, B-cell-depleted T cells, or PBMCs.

The CDR3 extends over 14 amino acids. The V gene's germline CDR1 is MNHEY and CDR2 SVGAGI. V lost 10 bases, J lost 4 bases, and 19 bases lay in between. Original analysis: Estimated nucleated cell counts came from reference gene primer amplification. Libraries were prepared by immunoSEQ multiplex PCR; TCRdb keeps only in-frame clonotypes and omits some of them. The V and J calls and clone size are taken from that table; D and trimming were inferred from the DNA. Here the sample spans about 300,000 clones, roughly 91% being singletons. The sample consisted of peripheral blood. This sequence was found in a man aged 35-49 years with acute or convalescent COVID-19. The chain couples TRBV6-5 to TRBJ1-1, with D maybe TRBD1 (6 bases). This CDR3 reads CATPHREYGTEAFF. The CDR3 DNA follows: TGTGCCACCCCGCACAGGGAATATGGCACTGAAGCTTTCTTT.